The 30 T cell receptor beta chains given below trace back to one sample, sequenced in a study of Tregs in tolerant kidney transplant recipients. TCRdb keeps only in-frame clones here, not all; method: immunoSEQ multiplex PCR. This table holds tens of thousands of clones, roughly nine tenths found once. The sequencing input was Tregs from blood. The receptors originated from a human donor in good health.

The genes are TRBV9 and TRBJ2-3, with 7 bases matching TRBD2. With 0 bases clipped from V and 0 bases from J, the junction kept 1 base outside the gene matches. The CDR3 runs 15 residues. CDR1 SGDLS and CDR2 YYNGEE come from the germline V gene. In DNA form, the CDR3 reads TGTGCCAGCAGCGTAGTGGGGGGGAGCACAGATACGCAGTATTTT. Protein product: CASSVVGGSTDTQYF.

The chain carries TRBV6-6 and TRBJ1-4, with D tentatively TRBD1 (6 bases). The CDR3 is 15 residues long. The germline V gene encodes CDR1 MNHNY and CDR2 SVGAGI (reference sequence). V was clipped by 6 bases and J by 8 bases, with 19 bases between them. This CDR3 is CASRTIQGLGEKLFF. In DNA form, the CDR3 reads TGTGCCAGCAGGACGATCCAGGGGCTTGGGGAAAAACTGTTTTTT.

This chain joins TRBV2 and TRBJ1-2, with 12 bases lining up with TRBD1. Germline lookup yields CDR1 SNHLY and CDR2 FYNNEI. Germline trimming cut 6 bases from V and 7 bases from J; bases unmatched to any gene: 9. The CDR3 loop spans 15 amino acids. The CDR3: CASRPGQGASGGYTF. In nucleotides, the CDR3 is TGTGCCAGCAGGCCGGGACAGGGGGCATCAGGTGGCTACACCTTC.

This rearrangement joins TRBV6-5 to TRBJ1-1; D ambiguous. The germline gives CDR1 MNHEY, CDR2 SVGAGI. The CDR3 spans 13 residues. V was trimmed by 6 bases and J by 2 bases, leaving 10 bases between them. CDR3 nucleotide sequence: TGTGCCAGCAGACGGACGCGCAACACTGAAGCTTTCTTT. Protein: CASRRTRNTEAFF.

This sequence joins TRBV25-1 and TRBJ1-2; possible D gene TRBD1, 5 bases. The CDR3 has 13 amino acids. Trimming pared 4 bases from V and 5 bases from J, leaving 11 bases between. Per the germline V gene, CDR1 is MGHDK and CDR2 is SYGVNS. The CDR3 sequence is CASSGAGRYGYTF. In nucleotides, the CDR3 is TGTGCCAGCAGTGGGGCGGGACGATATGGCTACACCTTC.

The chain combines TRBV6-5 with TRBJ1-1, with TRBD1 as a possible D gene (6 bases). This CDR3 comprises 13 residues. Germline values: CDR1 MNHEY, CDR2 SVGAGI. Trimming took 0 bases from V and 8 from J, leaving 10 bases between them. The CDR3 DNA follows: TGTGCCAGCAGTTACTCAAGGGACATGGAAGCTTTCTTT. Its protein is CASSYSRDMEAFF.

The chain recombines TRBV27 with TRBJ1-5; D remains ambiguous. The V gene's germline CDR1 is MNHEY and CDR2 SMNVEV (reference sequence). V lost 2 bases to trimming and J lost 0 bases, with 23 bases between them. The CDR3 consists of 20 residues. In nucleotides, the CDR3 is TGTGCCAGCAGTTTACGGTACGGACGGTCCTTACTTAATAGCAATCAGCCCCAGCATTTT. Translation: CASSLRYGRSLLNSNQPQHF.

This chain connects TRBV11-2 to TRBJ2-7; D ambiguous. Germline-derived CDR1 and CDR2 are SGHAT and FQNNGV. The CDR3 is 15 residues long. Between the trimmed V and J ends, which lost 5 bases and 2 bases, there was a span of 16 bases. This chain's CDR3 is CASSPQAGSTYEQYF. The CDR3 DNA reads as TGTGCCAGCAGCCCTCAAGCCGGCAGTACCTACGAGCAGTACTTC.

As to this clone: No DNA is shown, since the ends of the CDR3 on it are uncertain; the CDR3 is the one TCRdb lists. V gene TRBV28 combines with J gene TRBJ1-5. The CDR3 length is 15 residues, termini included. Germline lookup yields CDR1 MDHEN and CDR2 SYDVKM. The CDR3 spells CASSFLAGSSQPQHF.

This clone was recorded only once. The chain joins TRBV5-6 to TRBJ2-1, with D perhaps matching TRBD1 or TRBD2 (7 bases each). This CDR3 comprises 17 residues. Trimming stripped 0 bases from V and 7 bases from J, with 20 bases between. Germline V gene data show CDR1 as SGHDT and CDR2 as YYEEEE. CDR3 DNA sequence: TGTGCCAGCAGCTTGGCTCGGGGCAGGGGGAGGGTGAATGAGCAGTTCTTC. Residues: CASSLARGRGRVNEQFF. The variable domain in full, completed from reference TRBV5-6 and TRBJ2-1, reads DAGVTQSPTHLIKTRGQQVTLRCSPKSGHDTVSWYQQALGQGPQFIFQYYEEEERQRGNFPDRFSGHQFPNYSSELNVNALLLGDSALYLCASSLARGRGRVNEQFFGPGTRLTVL.

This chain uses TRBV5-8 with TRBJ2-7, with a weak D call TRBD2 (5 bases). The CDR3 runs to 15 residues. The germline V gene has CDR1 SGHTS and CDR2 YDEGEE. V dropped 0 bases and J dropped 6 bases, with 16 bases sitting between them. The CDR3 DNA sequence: TGTGCCAGCAGCTTGGGGACTCGGGGTAGCGTCGAGCAGTACTTC. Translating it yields CASSLGTRGSVEQYF.

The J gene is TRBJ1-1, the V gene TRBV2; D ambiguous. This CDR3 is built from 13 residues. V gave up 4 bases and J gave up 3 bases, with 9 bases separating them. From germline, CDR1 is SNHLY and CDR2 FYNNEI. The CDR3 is CASSAALDTEAFF. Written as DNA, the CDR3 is TGTGCCAGCAGTGCAGCGTTGGACACTGAAGCTTTCTTT.

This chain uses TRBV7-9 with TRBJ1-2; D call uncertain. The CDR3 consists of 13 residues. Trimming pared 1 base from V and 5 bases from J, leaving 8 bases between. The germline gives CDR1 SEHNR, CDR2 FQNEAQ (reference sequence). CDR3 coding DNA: TGTGCCAGCAGCTTAGGGGCTCCGTATGGCTACACCTTC. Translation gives CASSLGAPYGYTF.

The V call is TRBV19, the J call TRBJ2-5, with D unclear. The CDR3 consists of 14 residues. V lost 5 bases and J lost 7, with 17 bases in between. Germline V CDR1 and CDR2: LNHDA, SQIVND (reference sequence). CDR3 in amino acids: CASSVGPMDGTQYF. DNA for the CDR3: TGTGCCAGTAGTGTGGGCCCAATGGATGGGACCCAGTACTTC.

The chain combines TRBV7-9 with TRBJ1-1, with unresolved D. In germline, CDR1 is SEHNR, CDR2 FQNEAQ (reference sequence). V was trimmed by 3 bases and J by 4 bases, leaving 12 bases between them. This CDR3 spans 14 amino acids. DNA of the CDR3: TGTGCCAGCAGCTTTTCATTTCTCCCCACTGAAGCTTTCTTT. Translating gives CASSFSFLPTEAFF.

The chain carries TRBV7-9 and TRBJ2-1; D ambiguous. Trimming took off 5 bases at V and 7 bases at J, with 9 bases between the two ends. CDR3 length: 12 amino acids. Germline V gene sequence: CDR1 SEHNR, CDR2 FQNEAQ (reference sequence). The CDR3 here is CASSPVYNEQFF. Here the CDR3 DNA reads TGTGCCAGCAGCCCGGTTTATAATGAGCAGTTCTTC. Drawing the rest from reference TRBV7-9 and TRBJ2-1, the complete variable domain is DTGVSQNPRHKITKRGQNVTFRCDPISEHNRLYWYRQTLGQGPEFLTYFQNEAQLEKSRLLSDRFSAERPKGSFSTLEIQRTEQGDSAMYLCASSPVYNEQFFGPGTRLTVL.

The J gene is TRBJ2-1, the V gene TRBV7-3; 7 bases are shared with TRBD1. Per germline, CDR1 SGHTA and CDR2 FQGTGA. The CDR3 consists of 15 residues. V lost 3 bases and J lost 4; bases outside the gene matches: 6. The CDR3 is CASSFQGQRYNEQFF. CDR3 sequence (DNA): TGTGCCAGCAGCTTCCAGGGACAGCGATACAATGAGCAGTTCTTC.

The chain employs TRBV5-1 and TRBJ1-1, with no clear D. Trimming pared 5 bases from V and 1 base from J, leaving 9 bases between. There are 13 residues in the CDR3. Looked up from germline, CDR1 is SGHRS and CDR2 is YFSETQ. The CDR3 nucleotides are TGCGCCAGCAGAAACCAGGAGAACACTGAAGCTTTCTTT. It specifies CASRNQENTEAFF. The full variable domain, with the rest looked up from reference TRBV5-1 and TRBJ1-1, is KAGVTQTPRYLIKTRGQQVTLSCSPISGHRSVSWYQQTPGQGLQFLFEYFSETQRNKGNFPGRFSGRQFSNSRSEMNVSTLELGDSALYLCASRNQENTEAFFGQGTRLTVV.

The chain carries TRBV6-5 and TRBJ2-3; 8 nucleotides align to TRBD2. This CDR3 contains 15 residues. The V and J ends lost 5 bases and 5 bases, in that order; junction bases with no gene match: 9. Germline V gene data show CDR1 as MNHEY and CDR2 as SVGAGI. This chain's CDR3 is CASSRTSPRGDTQYF. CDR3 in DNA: TGTGCCAGCAGTCGGACTAGCCCGCGGGGAGATACGCAGTATTTT.

The CDR3 region is CASSLAPGQITEAFF. For the CDR3, the DNA is TGCGCCAGCAGCTTGGCGCCGGGACAGATCACTGAAGCTTTCTTT. The chain is built from TRBV5-1 and TRBJ1-1; 7 nucleotides agree with TRBD1. V lost 0 bases and J lost 4; bases outside the gene matches: 6. Germline assignment: CDR1 SGHRS and CDR2 YFSETQ. This CDR3 is built from 15 residues.

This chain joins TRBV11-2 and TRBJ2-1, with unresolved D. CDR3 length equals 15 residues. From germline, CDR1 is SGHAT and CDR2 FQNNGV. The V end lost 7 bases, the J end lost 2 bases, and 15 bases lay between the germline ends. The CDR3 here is CASKSTGDPYNEQFF. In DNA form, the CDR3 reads TGTGCCAGCAAGTCAACGGGTGATCCCTACAATGAGCAGTTCTTC.

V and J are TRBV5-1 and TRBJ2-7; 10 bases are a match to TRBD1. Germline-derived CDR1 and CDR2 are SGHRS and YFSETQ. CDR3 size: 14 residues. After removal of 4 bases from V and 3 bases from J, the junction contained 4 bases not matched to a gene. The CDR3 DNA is TGCGCCAGCAGCCAGGACAGGGGGGGCTACGAGCAGTACTTC. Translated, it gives CASSQDRGGYEQYF.

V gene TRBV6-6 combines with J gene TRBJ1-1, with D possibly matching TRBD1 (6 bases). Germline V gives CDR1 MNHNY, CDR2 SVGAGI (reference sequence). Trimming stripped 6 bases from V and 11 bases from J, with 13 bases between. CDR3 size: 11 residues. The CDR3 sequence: CASSPQGYAFF. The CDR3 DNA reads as TGTGCCAGCAGCCCACAGGGTTACGCTTTCTTT.

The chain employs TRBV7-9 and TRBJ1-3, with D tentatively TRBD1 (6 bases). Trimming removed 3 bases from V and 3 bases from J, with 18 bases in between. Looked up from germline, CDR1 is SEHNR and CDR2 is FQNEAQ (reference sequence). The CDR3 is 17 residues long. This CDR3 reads CASSFRRTVNFGNTIYF. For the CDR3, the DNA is TGTGCCAGCAGCTTTCGTCGGACAGTAAATTTTGGAAACACCATATATTTT.

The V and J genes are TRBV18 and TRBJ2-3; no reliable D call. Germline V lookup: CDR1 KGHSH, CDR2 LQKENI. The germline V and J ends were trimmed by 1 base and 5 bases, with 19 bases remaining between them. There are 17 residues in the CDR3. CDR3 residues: CASSPRFRRRTEDTQYF. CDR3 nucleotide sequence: TGTGCCAGCTCACCACGGTTCCGGCGGAGAACGGAAGATACGCAGTATTTT.

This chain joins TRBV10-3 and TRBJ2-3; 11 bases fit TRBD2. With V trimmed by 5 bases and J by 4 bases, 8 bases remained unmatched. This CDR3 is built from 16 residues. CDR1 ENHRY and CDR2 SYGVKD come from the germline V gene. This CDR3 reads CAISPRTSGFADTQYF. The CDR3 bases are TGTGCCATCAGTCCCCGGACTAGCGGGTTCGCAGATACGCAGTATTTT.

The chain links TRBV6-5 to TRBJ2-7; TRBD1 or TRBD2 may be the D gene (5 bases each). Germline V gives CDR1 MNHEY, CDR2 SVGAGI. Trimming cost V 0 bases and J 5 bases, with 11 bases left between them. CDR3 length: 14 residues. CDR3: CASSYSTVGDEQYF. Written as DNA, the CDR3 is TGTGCCAGCAGTTACTCTACAGTGGGGGACGAGCAGTACTTC.

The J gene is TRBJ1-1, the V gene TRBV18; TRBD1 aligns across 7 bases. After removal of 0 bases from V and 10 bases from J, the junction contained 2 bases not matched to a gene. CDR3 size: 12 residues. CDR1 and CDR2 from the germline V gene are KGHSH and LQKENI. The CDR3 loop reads CASSPPAGGAFF. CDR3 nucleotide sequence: TGTGCCAGCTCACCACCGGCAGGGGGAGCTTTCTTT.

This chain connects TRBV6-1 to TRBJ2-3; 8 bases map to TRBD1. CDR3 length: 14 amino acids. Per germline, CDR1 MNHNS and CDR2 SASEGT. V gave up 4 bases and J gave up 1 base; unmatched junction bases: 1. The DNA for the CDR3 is TGTGCCAGCAGTGTGGACAGGGGCACAGATACGCAGTATTTT. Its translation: CASSVDRGTDTQYF.

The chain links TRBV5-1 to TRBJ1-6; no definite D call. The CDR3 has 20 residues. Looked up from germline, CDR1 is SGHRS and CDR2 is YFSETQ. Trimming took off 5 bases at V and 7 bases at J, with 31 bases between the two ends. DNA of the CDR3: TGCGCCAGCAGTCAAGGACGCGGAGAGGGAGCCCGTCGTGAGAATTCACCCCTCCACTTT. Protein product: CASSQGRGEGARRENSPLHF.